This record concerns one TCR beta chain sequence. Its antigen is unknown. In the ViraFEST assay, antigen-specific CD4+ clonotypes were identified by expansion after peptide-pool stimulation. Cells that had been cultured for nine to eleven days were the source of isolated CD4+ T cells. Testing of the vaccine recipients showed negative nucleocapsid antibodies and no prior SARS-CoV-2 infection. The data stem from a study of vaccination effects on CD4 cells after COVID-19. The CDR3 sequence is 13 residues long. The V and J ends lost 1 base and 3 bases respectively, with 9 bases between them. Germline CDR1 reads SQVTM; CDR2 reads ANQGSEA. This table comes from immunoSEQ multiplex PCR, and its TCRdb copy is limited to in-frame clones, with some not included. This table has more than 35,000 clones, about three fifths appearing once.

Sequences were derived from CD4+ T cells from PBMCs cultured with HCoV-OC43 spike peptides, sampled before COVID-19 vaccination. The subset was: HCoV-OC43 spike overlapping peptide pool stimulation. The chain recombines TRBV29-1 with TRBJ1-1; D gene unclear. The receptor was derived from a human donor who received a COVID-19 vaccine. The CDR3 DNA follows: TGCAGCGTTGAAGCGGAGGAAGACACTGAAGCTTTCTTT. This encodes CSVEAEEDTEAFF.